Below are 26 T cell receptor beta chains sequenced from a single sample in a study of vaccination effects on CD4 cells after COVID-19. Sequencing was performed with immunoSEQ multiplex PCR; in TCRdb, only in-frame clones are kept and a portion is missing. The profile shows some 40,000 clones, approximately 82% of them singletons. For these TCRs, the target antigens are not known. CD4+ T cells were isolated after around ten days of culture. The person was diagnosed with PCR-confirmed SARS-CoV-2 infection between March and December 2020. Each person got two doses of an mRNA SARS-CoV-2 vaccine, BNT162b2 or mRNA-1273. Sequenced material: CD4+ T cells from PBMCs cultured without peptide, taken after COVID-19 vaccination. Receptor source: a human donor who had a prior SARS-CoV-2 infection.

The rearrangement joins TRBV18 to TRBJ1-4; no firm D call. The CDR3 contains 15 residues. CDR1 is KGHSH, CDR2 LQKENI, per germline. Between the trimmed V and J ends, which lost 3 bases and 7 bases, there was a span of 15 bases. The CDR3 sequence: CASSPGFGLGEKLFF. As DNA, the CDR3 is TGTGCCAGCTCACCTGGGTTCGGGTTAGGTGAAAAACTGTTTTTT.

Here the CDR3 reads CADSRTATGELFF. CDR3 nucleotide sequence: TGTGCCGATAGTAGGACAGCCACCGGGGAGCTGTTTTTT. This chain joins TRBV11-2 and TRBJ2-2; TRBD1 might be the D (6 bases). V shed 11 bases and J shed 4 bases, with 14 bases lying between them. CDR1 is SGHAT, CDR2 FQNNGV, per germline. This CDR3 is 13 amino acids long.

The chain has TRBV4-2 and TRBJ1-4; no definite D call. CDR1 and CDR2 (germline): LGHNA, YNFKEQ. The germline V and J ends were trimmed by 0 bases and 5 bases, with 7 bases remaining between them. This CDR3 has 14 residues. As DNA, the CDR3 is TGTGCCAGCAGCCAAGATGAAGGGAATGAAAAACTGTTTTTT. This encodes CASSQDEGNEKLFF.

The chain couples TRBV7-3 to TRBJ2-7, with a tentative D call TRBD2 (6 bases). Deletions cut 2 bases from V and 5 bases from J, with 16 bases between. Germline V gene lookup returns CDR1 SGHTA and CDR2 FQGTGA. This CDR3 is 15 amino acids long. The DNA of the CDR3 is TGTGCCAGCAGCTTAGGATTGGGGTCTAGCGACGAGCAGTACTTC. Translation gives CASSLGLGSSDEQYF.

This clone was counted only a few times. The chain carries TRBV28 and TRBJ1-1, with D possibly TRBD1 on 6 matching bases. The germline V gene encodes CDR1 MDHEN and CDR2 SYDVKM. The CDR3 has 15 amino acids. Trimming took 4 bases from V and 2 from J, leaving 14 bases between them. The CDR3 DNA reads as TGTGCCAGCAGTTCCTACCCGACAGGCAACACTGAAGCTTTCTTT. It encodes CASSSYPTGNTEAFF.

CDR3 DNA sequence: TGTGCCAGCAGGAAGGAAAGACAGGCCCGGGGAGAGACCCAGTACTTC. It codes for CASRKERQARGETQYF. This chain connects TRBV2 to TRBJ2-5, with D possibly TRBD1 on 6 matching bases. The CDR3 is made up of 16 amino acids. CDR1 is SNHLY and CDR2 is FYNNEI in the germline V gene. V was trimmed by 6 bases and J by 4 bases, leaving 21 bases between them.

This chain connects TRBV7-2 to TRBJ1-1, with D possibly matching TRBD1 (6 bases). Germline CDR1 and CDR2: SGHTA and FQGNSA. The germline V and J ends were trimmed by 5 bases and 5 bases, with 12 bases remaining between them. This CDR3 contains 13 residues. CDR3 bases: TGTGCCAGCAGCATCAGGGGAAGAACTGAAGCTTTCTTT. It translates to CASSIRGRTEAFF.

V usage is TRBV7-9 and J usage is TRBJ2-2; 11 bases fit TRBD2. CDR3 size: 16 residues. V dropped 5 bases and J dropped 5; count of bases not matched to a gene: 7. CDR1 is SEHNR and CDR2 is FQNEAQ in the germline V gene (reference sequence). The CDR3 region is CASSERLAGTTGELFF. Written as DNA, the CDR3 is TGTGCCAGCAGCGAACGACTAGCGGGAACGACCGGGGAGCTGTTTTTT. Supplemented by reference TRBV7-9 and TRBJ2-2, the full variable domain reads DTGVSQNPRHKITKRGQNVTFRCDPISEHNRLYWYRQTLGQGPEFLTYFQNEAQLEKSRLLSDRFSAERPKGSFSTLEIQRTEQGDSAMYLCASSERLAGTTGELFFGEGSRLTVL.

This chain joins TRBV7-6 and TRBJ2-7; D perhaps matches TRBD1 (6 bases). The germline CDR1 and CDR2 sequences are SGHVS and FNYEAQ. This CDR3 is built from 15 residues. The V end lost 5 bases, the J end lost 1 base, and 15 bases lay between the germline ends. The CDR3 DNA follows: TGTGCCAGCAGCATAGGGGGTATCCCGTCCTACGAGCAGTACTTC. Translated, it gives CASSIGGIPSYEQYF.

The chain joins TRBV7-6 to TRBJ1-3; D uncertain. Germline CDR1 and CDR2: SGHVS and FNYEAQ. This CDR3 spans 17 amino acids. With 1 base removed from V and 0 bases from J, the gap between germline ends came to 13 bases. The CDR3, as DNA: TGTGCCAGCAGCTTAGAATTCGCGGGATTCTCTGGAAACACCATATATTTT. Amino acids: CASSLEFAGFSGNTIYF.

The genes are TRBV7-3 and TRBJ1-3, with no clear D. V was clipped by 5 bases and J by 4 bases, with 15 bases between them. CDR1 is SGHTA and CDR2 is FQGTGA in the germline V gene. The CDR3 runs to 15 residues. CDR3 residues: CASSLGPTGGNTIYF. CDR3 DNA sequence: TGTGCCAGCAGCCTGGGCCCGACGGGAGGAAACACCATATATTTT.

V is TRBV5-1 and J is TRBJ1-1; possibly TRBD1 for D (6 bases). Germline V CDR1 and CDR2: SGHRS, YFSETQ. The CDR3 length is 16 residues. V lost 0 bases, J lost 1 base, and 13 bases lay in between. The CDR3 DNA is TGCGCCAGCAGCTTGGCGGAGGGGGTTTGGAACACTGAAGCTTTCTTT. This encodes CASSLAEGVWNTEAFF.

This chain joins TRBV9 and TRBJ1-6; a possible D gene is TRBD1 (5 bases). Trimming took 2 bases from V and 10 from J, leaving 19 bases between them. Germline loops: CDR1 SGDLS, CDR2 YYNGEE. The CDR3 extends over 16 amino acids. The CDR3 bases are TGTGCCAGCAGCGTGGGGTTTAGCAGGGTAGGGTCACCCCTCCACTTT. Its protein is CASSVGFSRVGSPLHF.

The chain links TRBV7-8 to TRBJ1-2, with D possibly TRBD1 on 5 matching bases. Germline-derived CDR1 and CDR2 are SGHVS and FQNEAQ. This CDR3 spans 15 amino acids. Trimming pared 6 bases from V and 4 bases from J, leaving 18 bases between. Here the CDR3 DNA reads TGTGCCAGCAGTCCCAGTCGACAGCCTATCTATGGCTACACCTTC. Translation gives CASSPSRQPIYGYTF.

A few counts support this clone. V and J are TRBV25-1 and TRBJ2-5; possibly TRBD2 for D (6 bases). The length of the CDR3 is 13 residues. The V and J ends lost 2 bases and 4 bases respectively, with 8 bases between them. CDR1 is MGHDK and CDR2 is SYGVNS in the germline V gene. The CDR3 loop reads CASSEAGRETQYF. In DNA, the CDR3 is TGTGCCAGCAGTGAAGCGGGGCGAGAGACCCAGTACTTC.

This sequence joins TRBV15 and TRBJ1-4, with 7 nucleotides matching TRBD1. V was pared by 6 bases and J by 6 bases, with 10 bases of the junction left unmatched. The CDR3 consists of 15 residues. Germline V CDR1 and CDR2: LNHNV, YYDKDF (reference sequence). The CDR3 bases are TGTGCCACCAGACTGATCTCAGGGGGAGATGAAAAACTGTTTTTT. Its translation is CATRLISGGDEKLFF. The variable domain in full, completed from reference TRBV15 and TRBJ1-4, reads DAMVIQNPRYQVTQFGKPVTLSCSQTLNHNVMYWYQQKSSQAPKLLFHYYDKDFNNEADTPDNFQSRRPNTSFCFLDIRSPGLGDTAMYLCATRLISGGDEKLFFGSGTQLSVL.

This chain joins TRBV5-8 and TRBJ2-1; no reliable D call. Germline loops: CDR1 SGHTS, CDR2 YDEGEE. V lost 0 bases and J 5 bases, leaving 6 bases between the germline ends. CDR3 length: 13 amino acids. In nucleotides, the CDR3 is TGTGCCAGCAGCTTGGAGCGAAACAATGAGCAGTTCTTC. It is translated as CASSLERNNEQFF.

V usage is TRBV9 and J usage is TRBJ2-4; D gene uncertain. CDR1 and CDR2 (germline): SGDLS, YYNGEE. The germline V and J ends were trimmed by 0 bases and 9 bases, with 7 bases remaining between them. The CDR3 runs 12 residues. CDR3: CASSVEPGIQYF. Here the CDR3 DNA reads TGTGCCAGCAGCGTAGAGCCGGGCATTCAGTACTTC.

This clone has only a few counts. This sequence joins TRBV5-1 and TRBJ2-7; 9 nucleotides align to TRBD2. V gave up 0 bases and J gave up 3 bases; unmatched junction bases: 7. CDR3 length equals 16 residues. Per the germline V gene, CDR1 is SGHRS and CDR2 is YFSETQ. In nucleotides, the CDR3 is TGCGCCAGCAGCTTGGGTGGTAGCGGGAGTTACTACGAGCAGTACTTC. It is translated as CASSLGGSGSYYEQYF.

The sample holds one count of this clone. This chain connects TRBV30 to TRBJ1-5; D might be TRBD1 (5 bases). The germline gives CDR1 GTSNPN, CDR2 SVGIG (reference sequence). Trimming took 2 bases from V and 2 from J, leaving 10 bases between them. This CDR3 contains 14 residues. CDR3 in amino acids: CAWSRGGGNQPQHF. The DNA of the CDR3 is TGTGCCTGGAGTAGGGGCGGGGGCAATCAGCCCCAGCATTTT.

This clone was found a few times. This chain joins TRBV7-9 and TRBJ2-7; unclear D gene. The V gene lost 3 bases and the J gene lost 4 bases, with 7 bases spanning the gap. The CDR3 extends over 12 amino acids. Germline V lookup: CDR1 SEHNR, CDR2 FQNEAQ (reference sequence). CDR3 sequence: CASSFVGYEQYF. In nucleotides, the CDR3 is TGTGCCAGCAGCTTTGTGGGGTACGAGCAGTACTTC.

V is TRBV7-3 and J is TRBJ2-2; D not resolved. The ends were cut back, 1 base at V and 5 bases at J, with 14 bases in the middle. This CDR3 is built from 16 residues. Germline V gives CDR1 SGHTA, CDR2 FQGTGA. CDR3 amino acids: CASSLSGGYSTGELFF. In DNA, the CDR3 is TGTGCCAGCAGCTTAAGTGGTGGCTATTCTACCGGGGAGCTGTTTTTT.

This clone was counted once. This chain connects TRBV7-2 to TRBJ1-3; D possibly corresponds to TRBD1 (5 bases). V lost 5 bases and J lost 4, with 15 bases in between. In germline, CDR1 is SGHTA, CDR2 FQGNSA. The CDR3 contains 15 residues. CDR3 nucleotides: TGTGCCAGCAGCCACAGGAGTACAGAAGGAAACACCATATATTTT. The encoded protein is CASSHRSTEGNTIYF. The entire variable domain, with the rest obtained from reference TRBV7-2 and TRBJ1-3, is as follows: GAGVSQSPSNKVTEKGKDVELRCDPISGHTALYWYRQSLGQGLEFLIYFQGNSAPDKSGLPSDRFSAERTGGSVSTLTIQRTQQEDSAVYLCASSHRSTEGNTIYFGEGSWLTVV.

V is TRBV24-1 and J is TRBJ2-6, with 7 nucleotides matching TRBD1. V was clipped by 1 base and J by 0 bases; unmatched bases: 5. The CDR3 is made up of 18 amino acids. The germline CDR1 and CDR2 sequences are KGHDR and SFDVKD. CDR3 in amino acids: CATSDLRDSLSGANVLTF. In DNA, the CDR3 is TGTGCCACCAGTGATTTAAGGGACAGCCTCTCTGGGGCCAACGTCCTGACTTTC.

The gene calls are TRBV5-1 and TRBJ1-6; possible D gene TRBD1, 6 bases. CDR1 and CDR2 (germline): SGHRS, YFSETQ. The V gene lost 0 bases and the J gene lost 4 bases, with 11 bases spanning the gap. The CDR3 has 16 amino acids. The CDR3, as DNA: TGCGCCAGCAGCTTGGGACAGGCAACTTATAATTCACCCCTCCACTTT. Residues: CASSLGQATYNSPLHF.

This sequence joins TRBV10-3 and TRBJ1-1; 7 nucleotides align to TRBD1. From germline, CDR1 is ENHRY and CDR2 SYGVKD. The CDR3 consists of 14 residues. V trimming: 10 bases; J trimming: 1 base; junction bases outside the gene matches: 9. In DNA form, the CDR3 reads TGTGCCACCGAAAAACAGGGGAAGAACACTGAAGCTTTCTTT. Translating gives CATEKQGKNTEAFF.